These 8 T cell receptor beta chains were sequenced from one sample in a study of cytotoxic CD8 clonotypes in ibrutinib-treated CLL. Sequencing used immunoSEQ multiplex PCR; TCRdb keeps in-frame clones, though not all of them. Counted here are under 150,000 clones, approximately 80% occurring once; the ten biggest clones make up about 3.3%. The sample in question was PBMCs, obtained after 24 months of ibrutinib treatment. These receptors were obtained from a human donor with chronic lymphocytic leukemia.

This clone was recorded a few times. J is TRBJ1-5 and V is TRBV19; D gene unclear. The V gene's germline CDR1 is LNHDA and CDR2 SQIVND (reference sequence). The CDR3 consists of 12 residues. V lost 3 bases, J lost 7 bases, and 7 bases lay in between. The CDR3: CASSMGGQPQHF. The CDR3 coding sequence is TGTGCCAGTAGTATGGGTGGCCAGCCCCAGCATTTT. The entire variable domain, with the rest obtained from reference TRBV19 and TRBJ1-5, is as follows: DGGITQSPKYLFRKEGQNVTLSCEQNLNHDAMYWYRQDPGQGLRLIYYSQIVNDFQKGDIAEGYSVSREKKESFPLTVTSAQKNPTAFYLCASSMGGQPQHFGDGTRLSIL.

This clone was picked up a small number of times. J is TRBJ1-6 and V is TRBV10-2, with D perhaps TRBD1 (5 bases). The CDR3 is 14 amino acids. V gave up 1 base and J gave up 9 bases, with 10 bases separating them. The germline gives CDR1 WSHSY, CDR2 SAAADI. In DNA form, the CDR3 reads TGCGCCAGCAGTGAGTGGGAGGGGCGTTCACCCCTCCACTTT. Protein sequence: CASSEWEGRSPLHF.

This clone has more than one count but fewer than ten. CDR3: CASSRDHYEQYF. CDR3 coding DNA: TGTGCCAGCAGTCGGGACCACTACGAGCAGTACTTC. This sequence joins TRBV5-8 and TRBJ2-7; either TRBD1 or TRBD2 may supply D (5 bases each). V was pared by 5 bases and J by 3 bases, with 9 bases between. Germline V lookup: CDR1 SGHTS, CDR2 YDEGEE. This CDR3 has 12 amino acids. The full variable domain, with the rest looked up from reference TRBV5-8 and TRBJ2-7, is EAGVTQSPTHLIKTRGQQATLRCSPISGHTSVYWYQQALGLGLQFLLWYDEGEERNRGNFPPRFSGRQFPNYSSELNVNALELEDSALYLCASSRDHYEQYFGPGTRLTVT.

The chain is built from TRBV7-2 and TRBJ1-4; a possible D gene is TRBD1 (6 bases). The CDR3 loop spans 15 amino acids. The V gene's germline CDR1 is SGHTA and CDR2 FQGNSA. The V end lost 4 bases, the J end lost 7 bases, and 16 bases lay between the germline ends. Here the CDR3 reads CASSSTGRLGEKLFF. The CDR3 DNA is TGTGCCAGCAGCTCAACAGGGCGGTTAGGTGAAAAACTGTTTTTT.

The genes are TRBV4-1 and TRBJ2-3, with 10 bases lining up with TRBD2. This CDR3 contains 15 residues. Germline V CDR1 and CDR2: MGHRA, YSYEKL. Trimming at V came to 4 bases and at J to 3 bases, leaving 4 bases not matched to a gene. The CDR3 region has the DNA TGCGCCAGCAGCCTCTGGACTAGCGGTACAGATACGCAGTATTTT. Its translation is CASSLWTSGTDTQYF.

This sequence joins TRBV5-4 and TRBJ1-1; TRBD1 aligns across 8 bases. The V gene end was trimmed by 4 bases and the J gene end by 6 bases; junction bases not matched to a gene: 8. Per germline, CDR1 SGHNT and CDR2 YYREEE (reference sequence). The length of the CDR3 is 14 residues. CDR3 in amino acids: CASSTRDRTSEAFF. Written as DNA, the CDR3 is TGTGCCAGCAGCACCCGGGACAGGACCTCTGAAGCTTTCTTT.

This chain uses TRBV7-2 with TRBJ1-2; 9 bases map to TRBD1. The CDR3 runs 16 residues. V lost 1 base and J lost 5; bases outside the gene matches: 8. Germline CDR1 is SGHTA and CDR2 is FQGNSA. CDR3 nucleotides: TGTGCCAGCAGCTTAGTAGTGACAGGGGGGTGGTATGGCTACACCTTC. It codes for CASSLVVTGGWYGYTF. Full variable domain (outside the CDR3, taken from reference TRBV7-2 and TRBJ1-2): GAGVSQSPSNKVTEKGKDVELRCDPISGHTALYWYRQSLGQGLEFLIYFQGNSAPDKSGLPSDRFSAERTGGSVSTLTIQRTQQEDSAVYLCASSLVVTGGWYGYTFGSGTRLTVV.

This clone was counted between two and nine times. The sample has other DNA sequences that encode this CDR3 too. The J gene is TRBJ1-1, the V gene TRBV7-9; the D is unclear. Germline V gives CDR1 SEHNR, CDR2 FQNEAQ (reference sequence). The CDR3 totals 14 residues. Trimming left V 1 base short and J 1 base short, with 7 bases between. The CDR3 loop reads CASSLVGRNTEAFF. CDR3 DNA: TGTGCCAGCAGCTTAGTCGGCAGGAACACTGAAGCTTTCTTT.